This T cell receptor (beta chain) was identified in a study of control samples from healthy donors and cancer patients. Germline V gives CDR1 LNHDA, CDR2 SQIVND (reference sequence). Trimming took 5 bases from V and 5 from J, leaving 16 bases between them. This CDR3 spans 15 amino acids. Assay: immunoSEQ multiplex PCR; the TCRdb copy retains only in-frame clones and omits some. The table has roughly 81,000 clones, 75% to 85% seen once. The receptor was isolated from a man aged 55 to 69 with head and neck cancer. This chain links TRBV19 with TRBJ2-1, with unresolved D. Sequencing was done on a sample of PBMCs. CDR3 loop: CASSHTPSTDNEQFF. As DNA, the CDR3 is TGTGCCAGTAGTCATACCCCCTCGACGGACAATGAGCAGTTCTTC.